This T cell receptor beta chain was observed in a study of blood T cell repertoires in COVID-19. At the level of the study: PBMCs, B-cell-depleted T cells, or T cells provided the cDNA or gDNA that made up the material.

It was during active infection that Seattle patients were enrolled and then longitudinally followed. The CDR3 is 14 amino acids. Original data processing: Counts of nucleated cells, estimated from reference gene primer amplification, were obtained. TCRdb keeps only in-frame clones here, not all; method: immunoSEQ multiplex PCR. The V and J calls and clone size are taken from that table; D and trimming were inferred from the DNA. Seen here are approximately 90,000 clones, roughly 74% observed once, and the top ten hold 6.3%. The clonotype was recovered from a man aged 65-85 years with COVID-19, enrolled during active disease. This chain links TRBV21-1 with TRBJ1-2. TRBV21-1 is annotated as a pseudogene. Sequenced sample: peripheral blood. DNA for the CDR3: TGTGCCAGCAGCCCCCGACCCATCCCGGGAGGCTACACCTTC. This encodes CASSPRPIPGGYTF.